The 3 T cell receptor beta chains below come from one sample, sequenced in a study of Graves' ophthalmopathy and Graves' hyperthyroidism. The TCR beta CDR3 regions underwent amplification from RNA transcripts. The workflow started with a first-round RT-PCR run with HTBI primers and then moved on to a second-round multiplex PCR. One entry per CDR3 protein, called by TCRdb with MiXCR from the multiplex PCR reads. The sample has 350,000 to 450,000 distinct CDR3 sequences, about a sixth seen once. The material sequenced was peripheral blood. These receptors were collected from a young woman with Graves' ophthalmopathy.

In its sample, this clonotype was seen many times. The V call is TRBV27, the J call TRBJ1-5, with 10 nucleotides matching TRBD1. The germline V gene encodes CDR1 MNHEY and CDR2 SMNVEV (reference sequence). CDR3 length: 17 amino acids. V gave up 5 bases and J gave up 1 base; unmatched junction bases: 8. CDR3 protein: CASSTRTGGLSNQPQHF. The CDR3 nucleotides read TGTGCCAGCAGTACCCGGACAGGGGGATTAAGCAATCAGCCCCAGCATTTT.

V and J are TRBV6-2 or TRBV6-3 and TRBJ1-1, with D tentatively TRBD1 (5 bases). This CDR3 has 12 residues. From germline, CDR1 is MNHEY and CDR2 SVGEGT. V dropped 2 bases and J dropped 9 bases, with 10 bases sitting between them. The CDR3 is CASSYARVQAFF. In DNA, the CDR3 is TGTGCCAGCAGTTACGCCAGGGTTCAAGCTTTCTTT.

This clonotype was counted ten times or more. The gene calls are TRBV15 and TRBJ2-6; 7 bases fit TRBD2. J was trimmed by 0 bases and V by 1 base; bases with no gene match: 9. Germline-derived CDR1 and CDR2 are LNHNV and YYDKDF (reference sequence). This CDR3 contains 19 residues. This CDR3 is CATSRGGASGGSGANVLTF. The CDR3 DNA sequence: TGTGCCACCAGCAGAGGTGGAGCTAGCGGAGGCTCTGGGGCCAACGTCCTGACTTTC. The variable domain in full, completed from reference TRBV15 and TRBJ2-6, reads DAMVIQNPRYQVTQFGKPVTLSCSQTLNHNVMYWYQQKSSQAPKLLFHYYDKDFNNEADTPDNFQSRRPNTSFCFLDIRSPGLGDTAMYLCATSRGGASGGSGANVLTFGAGSRLTVL.